Presented here are 25 T cell receptor beta chains from one specimen sequenced in a study of blood T cell repertoires in COVID-19. The assay was immunoSEQ multiplex PCR, and TCRdb's table has in-frame clones only and misses some. The table shows hundreds of thousands of clones, with 70% to 90% occurring only once. The sequenced sample was peripheral blood. The receptors stem from a man older than 75 with acute or convalescent COVID-19.

This chain joins TRBV10-3 and TRBJ2-5; 7 bases align to TRBD1. The V gene's germline CDR1 is ENHRY and CDR2 SYGVKD. This CDR3 has 12 amino acids. V was pared by 4 bases and J by 5 bases, with 1 base of the junction left unmatched. The CDR3 DNA reads TGTGCCATCAGTGGGACAGGCGAGACCCAGTACTTC. Its translation: CAISGTGETQYF.

The V and J genes are TRBV19 and TRBJ2-5; D is possibly TRBD1 (6 bases). Germline CDR1 and CDR2: LNHDA and SQIVND (reference sequence). V lost 5 bases, J lost 5 bases, and 21 bases lay in between. The CDR3 is 16 residues long. The CDR3: CASSPLGGSILETQYF. The DNA of the CDR3 is TGTGCCAGTAGTCCATTAGGGGGAAGTATATTGGAGACCCAGTACTTC.

CDR3 coding DNA: TGTGCCAGCAGCCAATCTCGACTAGCGGGACCCTACAATGAGCAGTTCTTC. It codes for CASSQSRLAGPYNEQFF. The chain combines TRBV3-1 (or the pseudogene TRBV3-2) with TRBJ2-1; 11 bases fit TRBD2. Germline V lookup: CDR1 LGHDT, CDR2 YNNKEL (reference sequence). This CDR3 is built from 17 residues. Trimming at V came to 2 bases and at J to 2 bases, leaving 5 bases not matched to a gene.

The gene calls are TRBV5-1 and TRBJ1-2, with 9 positions matching TRBD1. Germline CDR1 is SGHRS and CDR2 is YFSETQ. The V gene end was trimmed by 2 bases and the J gene end by 6 bases; junction bases not matched to a gene: 11. CDR3 length: 16 amino acids. In DNA, the CDR3 is TGCGCCAGCAGCTTCTCCGGGACAGGGAGGTTGGATGGCTACACCTTC. Amino acids: CASSFSGTGRLDGYTF. The full variable domain, in which reference TRBV5-1 and TRBJ1-2 provide the parts outside the CDR3, is KAGVTQTPRYLIKTRGQQVTLSCSPISGHRSVSWYQQTPGQGLQFLFEYFSETQRNKGNFPGRFSGRQFSNSRSEMNVSTLELGDSALYLCASSFSGTGRLDGYTFGSGTRLTVV.

The chain links TRBV2 to TRBJ2-5, with 7 positions matching TRBD1. Germline V gene lookup returns CDR1 SNHLY and CDR2 FYNNEI. V trimming: 4 bases; J trimming: 5 bases; junction bases outside the gene matches: 4. CDR3 size: 13 residues. In DNA, the CDR3 is TGTGCCAGCAGTGGTACAGGGGTCGAGACCCAGTACTTC. Its translation: CASSGTGVETQYF.

The J gene is TRBJ1-2, the V gene TRBV18; D is unresolved. V was trimmed by 2 bases and J by 8 bases, leaving 9 bases between them. The CDR3 covers 12 residues. CDR1 is KGHSH and CDR2 is LQKENI in the germline V gene. The CDR3 is CASSPSRQGYTF. The CDR3 DNA reads TGTGCCAGCTCACCATCGAGGCAAGGCTACACCTTC.

CDR3 nucleotides: TGTGCCAGTACCTCGGGACAGAGCAATCAGCCCCAGCATTTT. This encodes CASTSGQSNQPQHF. V usage is TRBV19 and J usage is TRBJ1-5; 7 bases match TRBD1. Germline CDR1 LNHDA, CDR2 SQIVND (reference sequence). Germline trimming cut 7 bases from V and 1 base from J; bases unmatched to any gene: 4. The CDR3 extends over 14 amino acids. Supplemented by reference TRBV19 and TRBJ1-5, the full variable domain reads DGGITQSPKYLFRKEGQNVTLSCEQNLNHDAMYWYRQDPGQGLRLIYYSQIVNDFQKGDIAEGYSVSREKKESFPLTVTSAQKNPTAFYLCASTSGQSNQPQHFGDGTRLSIL.

The table lists this clone with a count of one. The chain carries TRBV25-1 and TRBJ1-2; TRBD1 matches 9 bases. The CDR3 is 15 amino acids. The ends lost 4 bases at V and 1 base at J; junction bases unmatched: 4. Germline lookup yields CDR1 MGHDK and CDR2 SYGVNS. CDR3 amino acids: CASSATGGFNYGYTF. Here the CDR3 DNA reads TGTGCCAGCAGTGCAACAGGGGGCTTTAACTATGGCTACACCTTC.

This chain links TRBV27 with TRBJ1-2, with 11 nucleotides matching TRBD1. CDR3 length equals 15 residues. J gave up 7 bases and V 4 bases, and 8 bases lay outside the gene matches. The germline V gene encodes CDR1 MNHEY and CDR2 SMNVEV (reference sequence). The CDR3 spells CASSSLPGQGVGYTF. Written as DNA, the CDR3 is TGTGCCAGCAGTTCCCTTCCGGGACAGGGGGTTGGCTACACCTTC.

V and J are TRBV6-1 and TRBJ1-5; 8 bases agree with TRBD1. This CDR3 spans 15 amino acids. Germline CDR1 and CDR2: MNHNS and SASEGT. Trimming at V came to 3 bases and at J to 3 bases, leaving 4 bases not matched to a gene. The CDR3: CASSERTGNNQPQHF. The CDR3, as DNA: TGTGCCAGCAGTGAGAGGACAGGGAACAATCAGCCCCAGCATTTT.

V and J are TRBV5-1 and TRBJ2-1; 9 bases match TRBD2. V shed 4 bases, J shed 6 bases, and the junction held 8 bases outside the gene matches. The CDR3 has 15 residues. CDR1 is SGHRS, CDR2 YFSETQ, per germline. CDR3 bases: TGCGCCAGCAGCGCGGGACTAGCCGCGACCAATGAGCAGTTCTTC. Its protein product is CASSAGLAATNEQFF.

The chain employs TRBV28 and TRBJ2-7; D ambiguous. V shed 5 bases and J shed 1 base, with 12 bases lying between them. Looked up from germline, CDR1 is MDHEN and CDR2 is SYDVKM. The CDR3 has 14 amino acids. For the CDR3, the DNA is TGTGCCAGCAGTCTACTCGGCGGATCCTACGAGCAGTACTTC. The encoded protein is CASSLLGGSYEQYF.

V and J are TRBV5-6 and TRBJ1-3, with D uncertain. The CDR3 has 14 amino acids. Germline CDR1 reads SGHDT; CDR2 reads YYEEEE. With 1 base removed from V and 3 bases from J, the gap between germline ends came to 8 bases. CDR3 DNA: TGTGCCAGCAGCTTGCGGACTGTTGGAAACACCATATATTTT. Encoded protein: CASSLRTVGNTIYF.

The V call is TRBV19, the J call TRBJ2-1; 14 nucleotides agree with TRBD2. This CDR3 is built from 16 residues. CDR1 is LNHDA, CDR2 SQIVND, per germline (reference sequence). The ends lost 5 bases at V and 5 bases at J; junction bases unmatched: 5. For the CDR3, the DNA is TGTGCCAGTAGTGAACCGGGACTAGCGGGGGACAATGAGCAGTTCTTC. Its translation: CASSEPGLAGDNEQFF.

The chain employs TRBV7-3 and TRBJ1-1; TRBD1 matches at 7 bases. The CDR3 spans 15 residues. The V gene's germline CDR1 is SGHTA and CDR2 FQGTGA. Trimming cost V 1 base and J 3 bases; bases outside gene matches: 5. CDR3 protein: CASSLMGQRDTEAFF. DNA for the CDR3: TGTGCCAGCAGCTTAATGGGACAGCGGGACACTGAAGCTTTCTTT.

This rearrangement joins TRBV4-2 to TRBJ1-1; possibly TRBD1 for D (5 bases). Germline loops: CDR1 LGHNA, CDR2 YNFKEQ. The CDR3 is 20 amino acids. V lost 0 bases to trimming and J lost 1 base, with 24 bases between them. For the CDR3, the DNA is TGTGCCAGCAGCCAAGATCTCTTGGTCAGGGCCCTATCAGGGAACACTGAAGCTTTCTTT. This codes for CASSQDLLVRALSGNTEAFF.

This clone was detected only once. This chain connects TRBV4-2 to TRBJ2-3, with a weak D call TRBD2 (6 bases). V was trimmed by 4 bases and J by 1 base, leaving 18 bases between them. Germline values: CDR1 LGHNA, CDR2 YNFKEQ. The CDR3 extends over 17 amino acids. CDR3 bases: TGTGCCAGCAGCCCTTACGACCGTAGCGGAGGCACAGATACGCAGTATTTT. Translation gives CASSPYDRSGGTDTQYF.

This clone was counted at least ten times. V usage is TRBV9 and J usage is TRBJ2-1; the match to TRBD1 covers 9 bases. With V trimmed by 3 bases and J by 2 bases, 9 bases remained unmatched. Per the germline V gene, CDR1 is SGDLS and CDR2 is YYNGEE. The CDR3 covers 17 residues. The CDR3, as DNA: TGTGCCAGCAGCGCCACTACCGGGACAGGGACCTACAATGAGCAGTTCTTC. This gives the protein CASSATTGTGTYNEQFF.

CDR3 nucleotides: TGCAGCGCTGCAGGGCAATCCTACAATGAGCAGTTCTTC. It specifies CSAAGQSYNEQFF. The chain uses TRBV29-1 and TRBJ2-1; perhaps TRBD1 as D (5 bases). This CDR3 region has 13 residues. In germline, CDR1 is SQVTM, CDR2 ANQGSEA. Deletions cut 7 bases from V and 1 base from J, with 11 bases between.

The chain employs TRBV24-1 and TRBJ2-7, with 10 bases aligning to TRBD2. With V trimmed by 4 bases and J by 4 bases, 9 bases remained unmatched. The germline CDR1 and CDR2 sequences are KGHDR and SFDVKD. This CDR3 is built from 16 residues. In nucleotides, the CDR3 is TGTGCCACCAGTGACCCAGATACTAGCGGGATATACGAGCAGTACTTC. Protein: CATSDPDTSGIYEQYF.

The chain has TRBV6-2 or TRBV6-3 and TRBJ2-4; 8 bases align to TRBD1. Germline V lookup: CDR1 MNHEY, CDR2 SVGEGT. The CDR3 spans 16 residues. The J segment lost 7 bases and the V segment lost 6 bases, leaving 14 bases of the junction unmatched. CDR3 DNA: TGTGCCAGCAGCTCCCCGACAGGGGCCCCATTGAACATTCAGTACTTC. Translation gives CASSSPTGAPLNIQYF.

The V and J genes are TRBV4-3 and TRBJ1-3, with 7 bases identical to TRBD1. The ends lost 1 base at V and 13 bases at J; junction bases unmatched: 13. This CDR3 comprises 15 residues. Germline V gene lookup returns CDR1 LGHNA and CDR2 YSLEER. CDR3 sequence: CASSQGPGQRYRIYF. For the CDR3, the DNA is TGCGCCAGCAGCCAAGGACCGGGACAGAGGTATAGGATATATTTT.

This chain links TRBV28 with TRBJ1-6; D may be TRBD1 (5 bases). Germline V gene lookup returns CDR1 MDHEN and CDR2 SYDVKM. The CDR3 runs to 15 residues. V was pared by 10 bases and J by 0 bases, with 13 bases between. The CDR3 loop is CATSEGASYNSPLHF. DNA of the CDR3: TGTGCCACCTCGGAAGGGGCCTCCTATAATTCACCCCTCCACTTT.

The chain combines TRBV7-8 with TRBJ2-3, with D possibly being TRBD2 (6 bases). V lost 5 bases and J lost 2, with 8 bases in between. There are 13 residues in the CDR3. CDR1 and CDR2 (germline): SGHVS, FQNEAQ. CDR3 DNA: TGTGCCAGCAGCCGGGACTTCACAGATACGCAGTATTTT. It translates to CASSRDFTDTQYF. The full variable domain, rest sourced from reference TRBV7-8 and TRBJ2-3, is GAGVSQSPRYKVAKRGQDVALRCDPISGHVSLFWYQQALGQGPEFLTYFQNEAQLDKSGLPSDRFFAERPEGSVSTLKIQRTQQEDSAVYLCASSRDFTDTQYFGPGTRLTVL.

The rearrangement joins TRBV5-8 to TRBJ2-5; D possibly corresponds to TRBD1 (7 bases). V was pared by 5 bases and J by 4 bases, with 21 bases between. Germline assignment: CDR1 SGHTS and CDR2 YDEGEE. The CDR3 runs to 16 residues. The CDR3 sequence is CASSWPVEGAGETQYF. CDR3 DNA: TGTGCCAGCAGTTGGCCGGTGGAGGGGGCAGGAGAGACCCAGTACTTC.